This TCR beta chain was retrieved from a study of blood T cell repertoires in COVID-19. Study-wide background: Acute-phase and convalescent COVID-19 samples originated in the United States, Italy and Spain. T cells, B-cell-depleted T cells, or PBMCs supplied cDNA or gDNA.

Authors' data handling: From reference gene primer amplification, estimates of nucleated cell counts were derived. Repertoires were generated with immunoSEQ multiplex PCR, while TCRdb's copy carries only in-frame clones and drops some. The V and J calls and the clone size are those of that table, but D and trimming were determined from the DNA. The sample lists about 280,000 clones, approximately 91% occurring once. The CDR3 runs to 15 residues. Losses at the gene ends were 3 bases for V and 5 bases for J; bases not matched to a gene: 9. Germline V gene lookup returns CDR1 SGHRS and CDR2 YFSETQ. The V and J genes are TRBV5-1 and TRBJ2-7; 9 nucleotides align to TRBD1. This TCR was recovered from a man younger than 30 with active or convalescent COVID-19. The material sequenced was peripheral blood. The CDR3 DNA reads as TGCGCCAGCAGCTCACGACCCGGGACAGGGAACGAGCAGTACTTC. Translation gives CASSSRPGTGNEQYF. Full variable domain (rest looked up from reference TRBV5-1 and TRBJ2-7): KAGVTQTPRYLIKTRGQQVTLSCSPISGHRSVSWYQQTPGQGLQFLFEYFSETQRNKGNFPGRFSGRQFSNSRSEMNVSTLELGDSALYLCASSSRPGTGNEQYFGPGTRLTVT.